This T cell receptor beta chain was recovered during a study of blood T cell repertoires in COVID-19. Study details: The origin of the acute and convalescent COVID-19 samples was the United States, Italy and Spain. Nucleic acid was either cDNA or gDNA, and it came from T cells, B-cell-depleted T cells, or PBMCs.

CDR1 and CDR2 from the germline V gene are SEHNR and FQNEAQ (reference sequence). The V gene end was trimmed by 5 bases and the J gene end by 1 base; junction bases not matched to a gene: 10. This CDR3 has 16 amino acids. In this sample, this clone turned up a few times. Methods used by the authors: How many nucleated cells were present was estimated from reference gene primer amplification. Method: immunoSEQ multiplex PCR; TCRdb's copy keeps in-frame clones and lacks some. V, J and clone size are taken as reported in that table, and D and trimming were inferred from the DNA itself. The repertoire includes about 69,000 clones, roughly 79% of them detected once, and 16% sits in the top ten.

The TCR originated in a man aged 55-75 years with acute or convalescent COVID-19. The chain has TRBV7-9 and TRBJ1-2; 7 nucleotides agree with TRBD1. Material: peripheral blood. This CDR3 reads CASSLGQPDINYGYTF. The CDR3 nucleotides are TGTGCCAGCAGCCTGGGACAGCCCGACATTAACTATGGCTACACCTTC. The whole variable domain, filled in from reference TRBV7-9 and TRBJ1-2, reads DTGVSQNPRHKITKRGQNVTFRCDPISEHNRLYWYRQTLGQGPEFLTYFQNEAQLEKSRLLSDRFSAERPKGSFSTLEIQRTEQGDSAMYLCASSLGQPDINYGYTFGSGTRLTVV.